This is a list of T cell receptor beta chains from one sample in a study of naive and memory T cell subsets. TCRdb redid the calling of the UMI-ligation and nested PCR reads with MiXCR, one entry per CDR3 protein. The sample has over 110,000 distinct CDR3 sequences; approximately 18% are singletons. The sequenced sample consisted of naive CD8+ T cells from blood. The source is a human donor in good health. The CDR3 runs from the conserved cysteine through the conserved F or W. The order of the fields is V gene, CDR3 length, clone size, D gene, J gene, CDR3 protein, CDR3 DNA. D genes are given only for firm matches. Only part of the rows carry a size: once, few, many, or a class if the clone is expanded.

v_call: TRBV29-1; cdr3_length: 14; clone_size: few; d_call: NA; j_call: TRBJ1-1; cdr3_aa: CSVDSGPLNTEAFF; cdr3_nt: TGCAGCGTTGATTCAGGGCCCTTGAACACTGAAGCTTTCTTT
v_call: TRBV7-8; cdr3_length: 17; clone_size: few; d_call: TRBD2; j_call: TRBJ2-1; cdr3_aa: CASSLRASGSSYNEQFF; cdr3_nt: TGTGCCAGCAGCTTAAGGGCTAGCGGGAGTTCTTACAATGAGCAGTTCTTC
v_call: TRBV7-9; cdr3_length: 15; clone_size: NA; d_call: NA; j_call: TRBJ1-6; cdr3_aa: CASSLGLTGLPPLHF; cdr3_nt: TGTGCCAGCAGCTTAGGCCTAACAGGGCTTCCACCCCTCCACTTT
v_call: TRBV11-2; cdr3_length: 13; clone_size: few; d_call: NA; j_call: TRBJ2-1; cdr3_aa: CASSHLGNFEQFF; cdr3_nt: TGTGCCAGCAGCCACTTGGGTAACTTTGAGCAGTTCTTC
v_call: TRBV6-5; cdr3_length: 17; clone_size: NA; d_call: TRBD2; j_call: TRBJ2-5; cdr3_aa: CASSPRTSGRVRETQYF; cdr3_nt: TGTGCCAGCAGTCCCAGGACTAGCGGGAGGGTCCGGGAGACCCAGTACTTC
v_call: TRBV20-1; cdr3_length: 13; clone_size: NA; d_call: NA; j_call: TRBJ1-1; cdr3_aa: CSAHTPGHIEAFF; cdr3_nt: TGCAGTGCTCACACCCCGGGACATATCGAAGCTTTCTTT
v_call: TRBV15; cdr3_length: 13; clone_size: NA; d_call: NA; j_call: TRBJ2-1; cdr3_aa: CATSRDIGNEQFF; cdr3_nt: TGTGCCACCAGCAGAGATATCGGCAATGAGCAGTTCTTC
v_call: TRBV19; cdr3_length: 17; clone_size: few; d_call: NA; j_call: TRBJ1-5; cdr3_aa: CASRETGWGGSDQPQHF; cdr3_nt: TGTGCCAGTAGAGAAACAGGGTGGGGCGGTTCTGATCAGCCCCAGCATTTT
v_call: TRBV7-2; cdr3_length: 15; clone_size: many; d_call: NA; j_call: TRBJ2-7; cdr3_aa: CASSLFPDNPYEQYF; cdr3_nt: TGTGCCAGCAGCTTATTCCCGGACAACCCCTACGAGCAGTACTTC
v_call: TRBV20-1; cdr3_length: 14; clone_size: few; d_call: TRBD1; j_call: TRBJ2-7; cdr3_aa: CSALPPGQEGEQYF; cdr3_nt: TGCAGTGCCCTGCCCCCGGGACAGGAAGGCGAGCAGTACTTC
v_call: TRBV14; cdr3_length: 12; clone_size: NA; d_call: NA; j_call: TRBJ1-2; cdr3_aa: CASSQGALGYTF; cdr3_nt: TGTGCCAGCAGCCAAGGAGCGCTTGGCTACACCTTC
v_call: TRBV29-1; cdr3_length: 13; clone_size: few; d_call: NA; j_call: TRBJ2-2; cdr3_aa: CSVDRENTGELFF; cdr3_nt: TGCAGCGTTGATCGGGAGAACACCGGGGAGCTGTTTTTT
v_call: TRBV7-8; cdr3_length: 16; clone_size: NA; d_call: NA; j_call: TRBJ2-7; cdr3_aa: CASSLRTQGPFYEQYF; cdr3_nt: TGTGCCAGCAGCTTACGGACCCAAGGGCCCTTCTACGAGCAGTACTTC
v_call: TRBV29-1; cdr3_length: 15; clone_size: NA; d_call: TRBD1; j_call: TRBJ1-1; cdr3_aa: CSVSGTGGAETEAFF; cdr3_nt: TGCAGCGTTAGCGGGACAGGGGGCGCAGAAACTGAAGCTTTCTTT
v_call: TRBV25-1; cdr3_length: 12; clone_size: few; d_call: NA; j_call: TRBJ2-7; cdr3_aa: CASAAPSYEQYF; cdr3_nt: TGTGCCAGCGCCGCCCCATCCTACGAGCAGTACTTC
v_call: TRBV9; cdr3_length: 13; clone_size: NA; d_call: NA; j_call: TRBJ1-1; cdr3_aa: CASSVRVSTEAFF; cdr3_nt: TGTGCCAGCAGCGTCAGGGTTTCCACTGAAGCTTTCTTT
v_call: TRBV5-4; cdr3_length: 16; clone_size: NA; d_call: NA; j_call: TRBJ2-5; cdr3_aa: CASSLGVADSQETQYF; cdr3_nt: TGTGCCAGCAGCCTGGGGGTAGCGGATTCTCAAGAGACCCAGTACTTC
v_call: TRBV2; cdr3_length: 18; clone_size: many; d_call: NA; j_call: TRBJ2-7; cdr3_aa: CASSEAWDSRDGAYEQYF; cdr3_nt: TGTGCCAGCAGTGAAGCGTGGGACTCCCGGGACGGAGCCTACGAGCAGTACTTC
v_call: TRBV5-6; cdr3_length: 16; clone_size: few; d_call: NA; j_call: TRBJ2-2; cdr3_aa: CASSLEGLPNTGELFF; cdr3_nt: TGTGCCAGCAGCTTGGAGGGACTTCCGAACACCGGGGAGCTGTTTTTT
v_call: TRBV7-9; cdr3_length: 15; clone_size: few; d_call: TRBD1; j_call: TRBJ2-3; cdr3_aa: CASSPRDRDADTQYF; cdr3_nt: TGTGCCAGCAGCCCTAGGGACAGGGATGCAGATACGCAGTATTTT
v_call: TRBV28; cdr3_length: 14; clone_size: NA; d_call: NA; j_call: TRBJ1-1; cdr3_aa: CASSFLAGNTEAFF; cdr3_nt: TGTGCCAGCAGTTTTTTGGCGGGGAACACTGAAGCTTTCTTT
v_call: TRBV28; cdr3_length: 13; clone_size: NA; d_call: TRBD1; j_call: TRBJ2-5; cdr3_aa: CASIGDSQETQYF; cdr3_nt: TGTGCCAGCATCGGGGACAGCCAAGAGACCCAGTACTTC
v_call: TRBV5-6; cdr3_length: 15; clone_size: NA; d_call: NA; j_call: TRBJ2-1; cdr3_aa: CASSRAGQYSNEQFF; cdr3_nt: TGTGCCAGCAGCCGGGCGGGACAGTACAGTAATGAGCAGTTCTTC
v_call: TRBV5-1; cdr3_length: 16; clone_size: NA; d_call: NA; j_call: TRBJ2-1; cdr3_aa: CASSLAEVGLDNEQFF; cdr3_nt: TGCGCCAGCAGCTTGGCCGAGGTTGGCTTAGACAATGAGCAGTTCTTC
v_call: TRBV13; cdr3_length: 12; clone_size: few; d_call: NA; j_call: TRBJ2-7; cdr3_aa: CASSRSDGEQYF; cdr3_nt: TGTGCCAGCAGCCGCTCCGATGGCGAGCAGTACTTC
v_call: TRBV5-5; cdr3_length: 15; clone_size: few; d_call: NA; j_call: TRBJ2-3; cdr3_aa: CASSFVAEGADTQYF; cdr3_nt: TGTGCCAGCAGCTTTGTGGCGGAGGGGGCAGATACGCAGTATTTT
v_call: TRBV11-2; cdr3_length: 15; clone_size: NA; d_call: NA; j_call: TRBJ1-5; cdr3_aa: CASSLGRQDNQPQHF; cdr3_nt: TGTGCCAGCAGCTTAGGCCGACAGGATAATCAGCCCCAGCATTTT
v_call: TRBV4-2; cdr3_length: 17; clone_size: NA; d_call: TRBD1; j_call: TRBJ1-3; cdr3_aa: CASSQSRQGHSGNTIYF; cdr3_nt: TGTGCCAGCAGCCAATCCAGACAGGGGCACTCTGGAAACACCATATATTTT
v_call: TRBV27; cdr3_length: 15; clone_size: NA; d_call: NA; j_call: TRBJ2-7; cdr3_aa: CASSSETGTLYEQYF; cdr3_nt: TGTGCCAGCAGTTCGGAGACAGGCACTCTCTACGAGCAGTACTTC
v_call: TRBV29-1; cdr3_length: 13; clone_size: few; d_call: TRBD2; j_call: TRBJ2-1; cdr3_aa: CSVPSGSYNEQFF; cdr3_nt: TGCAGCGTTCCCAGCGGGAGTTACAATGAGCAGTTCTTC
v_call: TRBV5-1; cdr3_length: 18; clone_size: NA; d_call: NA; j_call: TRBJ2-6; cdr3_aa: CASSLAALRHSGANVLTF; cdr3_nt: TGCGCCAGCAGCTTGGCCGCCCTCCGCCACTCTGGGGCCAACGTCCTGACTTTC
v_call: TRBV6-2/TRBV6-3; cdr3_length: 10; clone_size: few; d_call: NA; j_call: TRBJ2-1; cdr3_aa: CASSSHEQFF; cdr3_nt: TGTGCCAGCAGTTCGCATGAGCAGTTCTTC
v_call: TRBV29-1; cdr3_length: 12; clone_size: NA; d_call: NA; j_call: TRBJ1-2; cdr3_aa: CSVEAGIYGYTF; cdr3_nt: TGCAGCGTTGAGGCAGGGATCTATGGCTACACCTTC
v_call: TRBV27; cdr3_length: 13; clone_size: NA; d_call: NA; j_call: TRBJ2-7; cdr3_aa: CASSLEGGYEQYF; cdr3_nt: TGTGCCAGCAGTTTAGAGGGGGGTTACGAGCAGTACTTC
v_call: TRBV20-1; cdr3_length: 13; clone_size: NA; d_call: TRBD2; j_call: TRBJ2-7; cdr3_aa: CSAETSGSYEQYF; cdr3_nt: TGCAGTGCTGAGACTAGCGGGAGTTACGAGCAGTACTTC
v_call: TRBV6-2/TRBV6-3; cdr3_length: 16; clone_size: NA; d_call: TRBD2; j_call: TRBJ2-7; cdr3_aa: CASSYSSAGGSYEQYF; cdr3_nt: TGTGCCAGCAGTTACTCGTCGGCGGGAGGCTCCTACGAGCAGTACTTC
v_call: TRBV27; cdr3_length: 17; clone_size: NA; d_call: NA; j_call: TRBJ1-5; cdr3_aa: CASSSMLGLGSNQPQHF; cdr3_nt: TGTGCCAGCAGTTCGATGCTTGGTCTCGGAAGCAATCAGCCCCAGCATTTT
v_call: TRBV12-3/TRBV12-4; cdr3_length: 16; clone_size: NA; d_call: TRBD2; j_call: TRBJ2-1; cdr3_aa: CASSGLRLANYNEQFF; cdr3_nt: TGTGCCAGCAGTGGCTTGAGACTAGCGAACTACAATGAGCAGTTCTTC
v_call: TRBV7-8; cdr3_length: 14; clone_size: few; d_call: NA; j_call: TRBJ2-7; cdr3_aa: CASSLGELGEEQYF; cdr3_nt: TGTGCCAGCAGCTTAGGGGAATTGGGTGAGGAGCAGTACTTC
v_call: TRBV7-6; cdr3_length: 14; clone_size: NA; d_call: TRBD1; j_call: TRBJ1-2; cdr3_aa: CASSLDRGFYGYTF; cdr3_nt: TGTGCCAGCAGCTTAGACAGGGGCTTCTATGGCTACACCTTC
v_call: TRBV28; cdr3_length: 14; clone_size: NA; d_call: NA; j_call: TRBJ2-3; cdr3_aa: CASSSSSGEDTQYF; cdr3_nt: NA
v_call: TRBV12-5; cdr3_length: 15; clone_size: NA; d_call: NA; j_call: TRBJ1-1; cdr3_aa: CASGFVAGKGTEAFF; cdr3_nt: TGTGCTAGTGGTTTTGTTGCAGGGAAGGGAACTGAAGCTTTCTTT